This is a list of T cell receptor beta chains from one sample in a study of cytomegalovirus exposure and HLA in healthy donors. Profiling relied on immunoSEQ multiplex PCR, and the TCRdb table lists in-frame clones only, not all of them. The sample carries some 160,000 clones, less than 9.5% recorded once. Sequencing input: PBMCs. Source of these receptors: a male donor in good health and CMV-seronegative. CDR3s include the opening cysteine and the closing phenylalanine or tryptophan. The order of the fields is D gene, CDR3 length, clone size, V gene, J gene, CDR3 DNA, CDR3 protein. A D gene is named only where the DNA matches it firmly. Size is stated for part of the rows, as once, few or many counts, or as a class when the clone is expanded.

.	15	few	TRBV5-1	TRBJ1-6	TGCGCCAGCAGCTTGAACGGGGTGGTGATTTCACCCCTCCACTTT	CASSLNGVVISPLHF
.	15	few	TRBV10-2	TRBJ1-2	TGCGCCAGCAGTGAGTCGGGGGAGGGAACCTATGGCTACACCTTC	CASSESGEGTYGYTF
.	17	few	TRBV4-3	TRBJ2-1	TGCGCCAGCAGCCAAGCGGGTCCCGGGATGGGTAACAATGAGCAGTTCTTC	CASSQAGPGMGNNEQFF
.	15	.	TRBV2	TRBJ2-1	TGTGCCAGCAGTGAAGAGAGAGACAGGGAGGATGAGCAGTTCTTC	CASSEERDREDEQFF
.	15	.	TRBV6-4	TRBJ2-7	TGTGCCAGCAGTTTTACAGGGATGAGCGGTGGCGAGCAGTACTTC	CASSFTGMSGGEQYF
TRBD1	13	.	TRBV10-3	TRBJ1-5	TGTGCCATCAGTGGACAGGGAAGTCAGCCCCAGCATTTT	CAISGQGSQPQHF
.	14	.	TRBV7-2	TRBJ1-3	TGTGCCAGCAGCTTGTGGGGGCCTGGAAACACCATATATTTT	CASSLWGPGNTIYF
TRBD2	13	few	TRBV28	TRBJ2-7	TGTGCCAGCAGTTCCGGGGGGACCTACGAGCAGTACTTC	CASSSGGTYEQYF
.	13	.	TRBV5-5	TRBJ1-1	TGTGCCAGCAGCCCGGCGAGGGACACTGAAGCTTTCTTT	CASSPARDTEAFF
.	14	.	TRBV5-1	TRBJ2-1	TGCGCCAGCAGCCCACCGGGAGCCGGCAATGAGCAGTTCTTC	CASSPPGAGNEQFF
.	14	few	TRBV27	TRBJ1-2	TGTGCCAGCAGTTTAGAGTTGGGAGACTATGGCTACACCTTC	CASSLELGDYGYTF
.	14	few	TRBV7-3	TRBJ1-1	TGTGCCAGCAGTCCTAATACAGGGTACGCTGAAGCTTTCTTT	CASSPNTGYAEAFF
TRBD1	11	.	TRBV19	TRBJ1-2	TGTGCCAGTAGACAGGACAGGGTCTACACCTTC	CASRQDRVYTF
.	15	.	TRBV19	TRBJ2-4	TGTGCCAGTAGTATAGGTAGCGGAGGATGGGACATTCAGTACTTC	CASSIGSGGWDIQYF
TRBD2	16	few	TRBV7-2	TRBJ2-4	TGTGCCAGCAGCTTTGGAATAGCGGGGGGAGAAAACATTCAGTACTTC	CASSFGIAGGENIQYF
.	12	few	TRBV28	TRBJ1-1	TGTGCCAGCAGATCGCCCGGGGCTGAAGCTTTCTTT	CASRSPGAEAFF
.	12	few	TRBV7-9	TRBJ2-1	TGTGCCAGCAGCCCCCTTTACAATGAGCAGTTCTTC	CASSPLYNEQFF
.	14	few	TRBV5-4	TRBJ2-7	TGTGCCAGCAGCACCGACAGGTCCCCCTACGAGCAGTACTTC	CASSTDRSPYEQYF
.	17	few	TRBV1	TRBJ2-7	TGCACCAGCAGCCACCCCGAGGGCGGGAGTGGCCCCTACGAGCAGTACTTC	CTSSHPEGGSGPYEQYF
TRBD1	13	few	TRBV6-6	TRBJ2-3	TGTGCCATCTCATTACGGACAGGGGATACGCAGTATTTT	CAISLRTGDTQYF
.	13	few	TRBV5-1	TRBJ2-7	TGCGCCAGCAGGGAGGAGGGAGCCTACGAGCAGTACTTC	CASREEGAYEQYF
.	13	few	TRBV5-1	TRBJ2-7	TGCGCCAGCAGCTTGACCCCTACCTACGAGCAGTACTTC	CASSLTPTYEQYF
TRBD2	14	.	TRBV6-1	TRBJ2-5	TGTGCCAGCAGTCGGACTAGCGGGGGAGAGACCCAGTACTTC	CASSRTSGGETQYF
TRBD2	15	few	TRBV6-6	TRBJ2-5	TGTGCCAGCAGCCCTGGGACTAGCGGGCTTGAGACCCAGTACTTC	CASSPGTSGLETQYF
.	12	.	TRBV5-1	TRBJ1-1	TGCGCCAGCAGCTTGGAAGGGGTCCCGGCTTTCTTT	CASSLEGVPAFF
TRBD1	13	few	TRBV29-1	TRBJ1-5	TGCAGCGTTGCACAGGGGGCTACACAGCCCCAGCATTTT	CSVAQGATQPQHF
.	15	.	TRBV28	TRBJ1-1	TGTGCCAGCTCCCATGGGGGGAGGTTGGACACTGAAGCTTTCTTT	CASSHGGRLDTEAFF
.	13	few	TRBV7-2	TRBJ2-7	TGTGCCAGCAGCTTACAGGCCCCCTACGAGCAGTACTTC	CASSLQAPYEQYF
.	10	few	TRBV2	TRBJ2-7	TGTGCCAGCAAGAGGGGGGAGCAGTACTTC	CASKRGEQYF
.	13	few	TRBV10-3	TRBJ1-1	TGTGCCATCAGTCGGACAGAGAACACTGAAGCTTTCTTT	CAISRTENTEAFF
TRBD1	14	few	TRBV27	TRBJ1-1	TGTGCCAGCAGTTTAGACAGGGTGGGCACTGAAGCTTTCTTT	CASSLDRVGTEAFF
TRBD1	15	few	TRBV7-9	TRBJ1-2	TGTGCCAGCAGCTCCTCAGGGGGCTTTGAGAGTGGCTACACCTTC	CASSSSGGFESGYTF
.	15	.	TRBV4-2	TRBJ2-1	TGTGCCAGCAGCCAAGATAGGCTTGGAGGGTCAGAGCAGTTCTTC	CASSQDRLGGSEQFF
TRBD1	14	.	TRBV7-6	TRBJ2-7	TGTGCCAGCACCAGACAGGGGGCCTTGGACGAGCAGTACTTC	CASTRQGALDEQYF
.	14	few	TRBV27	TRBJ2-3	TGTGCCAGCAGTTTAAGGATCGGAGCAGATACGCAGTATTTT	CASSLRIGADTQYF
.	18	.	TRBV2	TRBJ2-7	TGTGCCAGCAGTGATTCAACGGACACTCACTCTCTTGCCAGAGAGCAGTACTTC	CASSDSTDTHSLAREQYF
.	14	few	TRBV19	TRBJ2-5	TGTGCCAGTAGTATCGGACAGTCCCAAGAGACCCAGTACTTC	CASSIGQSQETQYF
TRBD1	16	.	TRBV6-5	TRBJ1-6	TGTGCCAGCAGTTACTCGTTGGGGACAGGGAATTCACCCCTCCACTTT	CASSYSLGTGNSPLHF
TRBD1	15	few	TRBV29-1	TRBJ1-1	TGCAGCGTCCGCGGGACAGGGGATCTGAACACTGAAGCTTTCTTT	CSVRGTGDLNTEAFF
.	15	few	TRBV5-8	TRBJ1-6	TGTGCCAGCAGCTTAGGACAGCTATTTAATTCACCCCTCCACTTT	CASSLGQLFNSPLHF
TRBD1	13	.	TRBV28	TRBJ2-7	TGTGCCAGTAGGACAGGGGGCTTGTACGAGCAGTACTTC	CASRTGGLYEQYF
TRBD2	16	few	TRBV29-1	TRBJ2-2	TGCAGCGTTGAACTAGCGGGGATTATAACCACCGGGGAGCTGTTTTTT	CSVELAGIITTGELFF
TRBD1	19	few	TRBV2	TRBJ2-6	TGTGCCAGCAGGCCACCTCCACCGGGACAGGGTACTGGGGCCAACGTCCTGACTTTC	CASRPPPPGQGTGANVLTF
.	14	few	TRBV25-1	TRBJ2-7	TGTGCCAGCAGTTCCGGACTAAGAAAATACGAGCAGTACTTC	CASSSGLRKYEQYF
.	16	.	TRBV7-2	TRBJ2-3	TGTGCCAGCAGCTTAGATCAGGCATCTCGCACAGATACGCAGTATTTT	CASSLDQASRTDTQYF
TRBD1	14	few	TRBV19	TRBJ1-2	TGTGCCAGTAGTATACAGGGGGTGAGCTATGGCTACACCTTC	CASSIQGVSYGYTF
.	16	.	TRBV6-1	TRBJ2-3	TGTGCCAGCAGTGATTTTGCCGGGACTTCTACAGATACGCAGTATTTT	CASSDFAGTSTDTQYF
TRBD2	16	.	TRBV9	TRBJ2-1	TGTGCCAGCAGCCCTACCGGGACTAGCGGCTACAATGAGCAGTTCTTC	CASSPTGTSGYNEQFF
.	14	few	TRBV19	TRBJ1-1	TGTGCCAGTAGTATAGCCAGCGGACCCACTGAAGCTTTCTTT	CASSIASGPTEAFF
.	13	few	TRBV15	TRBJ2-5	TGTGCCACCAGCAGAGCCCTATCGGAGACCCAGTACTTC	CATSRALSETQYF
.	14	.	TRBV27	TRBJ1-5	TGTGCCAGCAGAACCCAGGGTGGCAATCAGCCCCAGCATTTT	CASRTQGGNQPQHF
.	14	.	TRBV15	TRBJ1-5	TGTGCCACCAGCAAGGCGACTTCGAGACAGCCCCAGCATTTC	CATSKATSRQPQHF
TRBD1	15	few	TRBV4-1	TRBJ1-1	TGCGCCAGCCGAAGGGGGGACAGGCGGAACACTGAAGCTTTCTTT	CASRRGDRRNTEAFF